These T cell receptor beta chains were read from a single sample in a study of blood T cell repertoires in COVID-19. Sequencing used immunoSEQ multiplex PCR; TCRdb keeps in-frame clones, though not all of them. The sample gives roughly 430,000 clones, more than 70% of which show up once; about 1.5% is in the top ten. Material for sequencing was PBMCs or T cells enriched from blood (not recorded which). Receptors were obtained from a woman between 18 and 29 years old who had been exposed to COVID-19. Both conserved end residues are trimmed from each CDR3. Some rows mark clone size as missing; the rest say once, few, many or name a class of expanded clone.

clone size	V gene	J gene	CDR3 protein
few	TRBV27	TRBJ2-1	ASSFRGGNYNEQF
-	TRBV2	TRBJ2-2	ASTPGWSTGELF
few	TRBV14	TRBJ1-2	ASSPLESYT
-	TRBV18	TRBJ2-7	ASSPGTAILSYEQY
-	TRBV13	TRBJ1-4	ASSSLIQGPEKLF
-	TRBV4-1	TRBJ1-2	ASSQETGTAFLYGYT
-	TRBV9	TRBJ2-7	ASSVGRELYEQY
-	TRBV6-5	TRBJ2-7	ASSPQGGTVYEQY
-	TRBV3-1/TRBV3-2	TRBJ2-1	ASSQPGLALYNEQF
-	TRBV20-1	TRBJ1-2	SASGQSRLQNYGYT
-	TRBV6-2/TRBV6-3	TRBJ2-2	ASSQPRAGGRLF
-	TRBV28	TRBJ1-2	ASRGDRPYGYT
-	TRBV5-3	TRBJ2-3	ARSSIHKPGLNTDTQY
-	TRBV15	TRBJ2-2	ATSSKLQGSGELF
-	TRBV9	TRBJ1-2	ASSLPRTGGNYGYT
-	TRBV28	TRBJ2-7	ASRLWGPYEQY
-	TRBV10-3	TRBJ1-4	AISGQGEEKLF
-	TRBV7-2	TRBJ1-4	ASTLSTHSTNEKLF
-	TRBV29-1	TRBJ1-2	SVSGLEDGYT
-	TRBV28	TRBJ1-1	ASSRTGSMNTEAF
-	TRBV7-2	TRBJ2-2	ASSLVAGGTGELF
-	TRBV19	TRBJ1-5	ASPLGRHLSNQPQH
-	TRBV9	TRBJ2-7	ASSFGPGDYEQY
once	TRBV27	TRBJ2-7	ASSIQQQGSSSYEQY
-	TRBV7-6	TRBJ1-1	ASSNLQGVPNEAF
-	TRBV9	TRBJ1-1	ASSVEQGNTEAF
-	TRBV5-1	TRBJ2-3	ASSLRDRGTDTQY
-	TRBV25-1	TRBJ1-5	ASSAGLREPQH
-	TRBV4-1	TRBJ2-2	ASSEEEASGGSYTGELF
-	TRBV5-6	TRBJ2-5	ASSPLSLLAGAQETQY
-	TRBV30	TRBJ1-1	AWSRLNHYEAF
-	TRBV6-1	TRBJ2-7	ASSDLAGWEQY
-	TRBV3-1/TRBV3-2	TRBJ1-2	ASSQESGVFYGYT
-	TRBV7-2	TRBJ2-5	ASSLWETQY
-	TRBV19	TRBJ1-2	ASSIWTGLNYGYT
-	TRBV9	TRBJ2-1	ASSGKQGSYNEQF
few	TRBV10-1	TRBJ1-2	ASSLSGVYGYT
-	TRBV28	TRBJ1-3	ASSSAGTAGNTIY
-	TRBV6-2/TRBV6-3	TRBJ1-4	ASSPTGSNEKLF
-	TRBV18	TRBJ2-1	ASSPLKPGLAGPKIYNEQF
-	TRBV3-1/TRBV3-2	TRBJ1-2	ASSQDARAYGYT
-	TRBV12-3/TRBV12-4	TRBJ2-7	ASSLNGLEQY
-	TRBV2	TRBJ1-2	ASRVLPTGGGYT
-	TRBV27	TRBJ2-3	ASMKAGSSTDTQY
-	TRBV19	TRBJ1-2	ASSTAGFGNYGYT
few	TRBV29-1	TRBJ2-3	SVEGGGLLRTDTQY
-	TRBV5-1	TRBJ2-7	ASSLGQGSYEQY
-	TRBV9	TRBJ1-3	ASSVGSGIGNTIY
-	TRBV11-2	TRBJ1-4	ASSFGSTNEKLF
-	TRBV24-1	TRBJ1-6	ATSGSGVGSPLH
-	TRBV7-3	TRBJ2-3	ASSSQGHLGLDTQY
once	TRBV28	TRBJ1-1	ASSPRGITEAF
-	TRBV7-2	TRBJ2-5	ASSFRQTQETQY